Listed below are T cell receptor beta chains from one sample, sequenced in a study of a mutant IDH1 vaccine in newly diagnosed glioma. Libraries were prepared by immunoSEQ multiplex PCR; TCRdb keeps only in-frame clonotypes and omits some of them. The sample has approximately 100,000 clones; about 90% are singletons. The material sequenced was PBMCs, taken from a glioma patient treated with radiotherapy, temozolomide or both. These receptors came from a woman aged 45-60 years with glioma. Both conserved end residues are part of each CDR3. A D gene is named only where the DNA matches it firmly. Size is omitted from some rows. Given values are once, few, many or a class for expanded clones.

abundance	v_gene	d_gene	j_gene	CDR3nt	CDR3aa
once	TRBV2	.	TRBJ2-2	TGTGCCAGCAGTGAGGGGCAGGGTGGATACACCGGGGAGCTGTTTTTT	CASSEGQGGYTGELFF
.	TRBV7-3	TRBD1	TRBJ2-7	TGTGCCAGCAGCTTAGGGACAGGAGCCTCACTTAGCTCCTACGAGCAGTACTTC	CASSLGTGASLSSYEQYF
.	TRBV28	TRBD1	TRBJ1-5	TGTGCCAGCAGAGGACAGGGTCGTCAGCCCCAGCATTTT	CASRGQGRQPQHF
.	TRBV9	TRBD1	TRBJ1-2	TGTGCCAGCGGACCCGGGACAGGGAGGGGATATGAGGGCTACACCTTC	CASGPGTGRGYEGYTF
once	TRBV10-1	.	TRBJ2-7	TGCGCCAGCAGTGGGGGATCCCCCTACGAGCAGTACTTC	CASSGGSPYEQYF
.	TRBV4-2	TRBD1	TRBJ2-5	TGTGCCAGCAGCCAAGACAGGGGGCGAGAGACCCAGTACTTC	CASSQDRGRETQYF
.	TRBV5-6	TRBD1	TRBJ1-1	TGTGCCAGCAACTCCACAGGGCAAAGGGGACAGGGGCGCTCTGAAGCTTTCTTT	CASNSTGQRGQGRSEAFF
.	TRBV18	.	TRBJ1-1	TGTGCCAGCTCACCAGGGAGGTTAAACACTGAAGCTTTCTTT	CASSPGRLNTEAFF
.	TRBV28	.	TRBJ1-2	TGTGCCAGCAGCCCCCCGGGGGGCAGCTATGGCTACACCTTC	CASSPPGGSYGYTF
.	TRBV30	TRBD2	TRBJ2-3	TGTGCCTCCGACACATTAGCGGGAGAGGTAACAGATACGCAGTATTTT	CASDTLAGEVTDTQYF
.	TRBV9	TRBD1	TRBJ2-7	TGTGCCAGCAGCGCCGGGACAGAGTCCTACGAGCAGTACTTC	CASSAGTESYEQYF
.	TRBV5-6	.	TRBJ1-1	TGTGCCAGCACCATGCCCCCGGGGATGAACACTGAAGCTTTCTTT	CASTMPPGMNTEAFF
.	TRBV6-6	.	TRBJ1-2	TGTGCCACCAGACAGGACTATGGCTACACCTTC	CATRQDYGYTF
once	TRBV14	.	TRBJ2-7	TGTGCCAGCAGCCCTGAGGTTACTAGCTGGAAGTACGAGCAGTACTTC	CASSPEVTSWKYEQYF